This entry features one T cell receptor beta chain sequence. The data originate from a study of T-cell reconstitution after alpha-beta-depleted transplantation in children. The CDR3 consists of 15 residues. The V and J ends lost 2 bases and 3 bases respectively, with 13 bases between them. TCRbeta library construction was performed incorporating unique molecular identifiers. MiXCR, applied by TCRdb to the PCR reads, yields one record per CDR3 protein. This sample has around 480,000 distinct CDR3 sequences, with over 25% found just once. The receptor was derived from a human donor who donated a stem cell graft to a child with aplastic anemia. Specimen: PBMCs from the stem cell graft donor, collected from the stem cell graft. The rearrangement joins TRBV12-3 or TRBV12-4 to TRBJ1-2; D unclear. The CDR3 is CASSLRPTPDYGYTF. CDR3 DNA: TGTGCCAGCAGTTTAAGGCCTACCCCGGACTATGGCTACACCTTC.